The clone carrying this T cell receptor (beta chain) was picked up many times. Its target is unknown. Library preparation for TCR beta used quantitative 5'-RACE with molecular barcodes. TCRdb called the 5' RACE reads again in MiXCR, with one record for every CDR3 protein. The table includes 130,000 to 150,000 distinct CDR3 sequences, 7% to 9% detected once. V was shortened by 0 bases and J by 3 bases, with 12 bases between the two germline ends. CDR1 is SGHRS, CDR2 YFSETQ, per germline. The CDR3 has 15 amino acids. The data stem from a study of CD8 T cells in ankylosing spondylitis. General study points: The clones that were linked to disease were reported to be significantly enriched in matched synovial fluid samples from ankylosing spondylitis patients.

The clonotype comes from a male donor with ankylosing spondylitis. The chain has TRBV5-1 and TRBJ1-2; no reliable D call. Sequenced sample: synovial fluid, either unsorted or a sorted T cell fraction (not recorded which). The CDR3 bases are TGCGCCAGCAGCTTGGACATTGGAGATTACTATGGCTACACCTTC. The encoded protein is CASSLDIGDYYGYTF.